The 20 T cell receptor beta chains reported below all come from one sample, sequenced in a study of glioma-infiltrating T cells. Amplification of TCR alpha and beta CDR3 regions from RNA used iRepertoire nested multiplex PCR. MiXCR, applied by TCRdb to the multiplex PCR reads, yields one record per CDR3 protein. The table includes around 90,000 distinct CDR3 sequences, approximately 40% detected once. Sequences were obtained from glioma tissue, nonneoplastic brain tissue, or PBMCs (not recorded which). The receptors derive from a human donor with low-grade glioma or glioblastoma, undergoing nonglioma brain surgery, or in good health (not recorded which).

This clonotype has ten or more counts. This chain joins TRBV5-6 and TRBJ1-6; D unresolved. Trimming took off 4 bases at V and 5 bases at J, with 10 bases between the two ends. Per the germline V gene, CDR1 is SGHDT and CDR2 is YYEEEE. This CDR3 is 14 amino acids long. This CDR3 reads CASSPTVNNSPLHF. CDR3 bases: TGTGCCAGCAGCCCTACAGTCAATAATTCACCCCTCCACTTT.

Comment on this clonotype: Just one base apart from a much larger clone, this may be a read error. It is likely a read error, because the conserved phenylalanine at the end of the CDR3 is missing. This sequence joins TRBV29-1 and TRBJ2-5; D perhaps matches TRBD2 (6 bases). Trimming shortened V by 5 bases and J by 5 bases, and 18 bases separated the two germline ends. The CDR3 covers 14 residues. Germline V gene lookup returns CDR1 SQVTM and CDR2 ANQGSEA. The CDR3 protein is CSVRVGPGRETQYV. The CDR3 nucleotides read TGCAGCGTTCGTGTGGGACCTGGGAGGGAGACCCAGTACGTC.

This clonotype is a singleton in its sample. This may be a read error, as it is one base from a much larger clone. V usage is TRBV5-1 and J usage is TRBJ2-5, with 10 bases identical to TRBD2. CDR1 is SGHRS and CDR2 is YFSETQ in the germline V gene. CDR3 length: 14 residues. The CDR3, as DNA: TGCGCCAGCAGCACTAGCGGGACCCAAGAGACCCAGTCCTTC. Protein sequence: CASSTSGTQETQSF.

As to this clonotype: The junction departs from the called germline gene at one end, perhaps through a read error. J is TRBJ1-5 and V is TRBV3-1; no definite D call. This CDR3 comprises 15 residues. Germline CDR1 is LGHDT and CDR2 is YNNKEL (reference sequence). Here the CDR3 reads CASIRDPSSNQPLHF. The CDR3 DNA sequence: TGTGCCAGCATCCGCGACCCTAGTAGCAATCAGCCCCTGCATTTT.

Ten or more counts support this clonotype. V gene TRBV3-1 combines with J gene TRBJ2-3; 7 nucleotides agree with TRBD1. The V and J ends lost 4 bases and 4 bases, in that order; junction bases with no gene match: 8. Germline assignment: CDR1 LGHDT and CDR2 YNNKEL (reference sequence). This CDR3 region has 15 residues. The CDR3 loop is CASSRTGARADTQYF. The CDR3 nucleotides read TGTGCCAGCAGCCGCACAGGGGCGAGGGCAGATACGCAGTATTTT.

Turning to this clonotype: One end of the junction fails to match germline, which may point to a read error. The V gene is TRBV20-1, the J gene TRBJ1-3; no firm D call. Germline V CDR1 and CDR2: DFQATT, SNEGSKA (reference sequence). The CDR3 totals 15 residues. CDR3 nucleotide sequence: TGCAGTGCTAGCATAGTGTCCCCCTCTGGAAACTCCATATATTTT. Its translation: CSASIVSPSGNSIYF.

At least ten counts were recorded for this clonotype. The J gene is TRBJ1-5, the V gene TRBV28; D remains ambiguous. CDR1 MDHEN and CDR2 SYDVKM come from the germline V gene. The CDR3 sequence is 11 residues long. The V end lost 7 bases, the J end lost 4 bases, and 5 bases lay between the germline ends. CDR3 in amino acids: CASIVNQPQHF. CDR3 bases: TGTGCCAGCATAGTTAATCAGCCCCAGCATTTT. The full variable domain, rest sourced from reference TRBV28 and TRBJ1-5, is DVKVTQSSRYLVKRTGEKVFLECVQDMDHENMFWYRQDPGLGLRLIYFSYDVKMKEKGDIPEGYSVSREKKERFSLILESASTNQTSMYLCASIVNQPQHFGDGTRLSIL.

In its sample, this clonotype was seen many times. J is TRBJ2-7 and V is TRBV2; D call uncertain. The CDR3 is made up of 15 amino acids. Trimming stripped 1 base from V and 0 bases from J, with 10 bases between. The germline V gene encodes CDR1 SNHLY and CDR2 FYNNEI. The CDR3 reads CASSEGHLPSYEQYF. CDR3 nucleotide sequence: TGTGCCAGCAGTGAAGGACACTTACCCTCCTACGAGCAGTACTTC.

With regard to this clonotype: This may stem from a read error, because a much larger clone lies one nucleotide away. CDR3 in DNA: TGTGCCAGCAGCCAAATAAATTGGACAAACCTGAACACTGAAACTTTCTTT. Amino acids: CASSQINWTNLNTETFF. The chain employs TRBV14 and TRBJ1-1; perhaps TRBD1 as D (5 bases). The CDR3 spans 17 residues. Germline CDR1 and CDR2: SGHDN and FVKESK.

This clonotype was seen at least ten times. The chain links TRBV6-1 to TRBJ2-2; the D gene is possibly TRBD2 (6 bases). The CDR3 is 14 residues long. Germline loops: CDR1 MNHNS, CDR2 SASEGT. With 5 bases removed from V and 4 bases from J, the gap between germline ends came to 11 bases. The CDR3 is CASSSTSSTGELFF. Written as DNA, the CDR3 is TGTGCCAGCAGTTCGACTAGTTCCACCGGGGAGCTGTTTTTT.

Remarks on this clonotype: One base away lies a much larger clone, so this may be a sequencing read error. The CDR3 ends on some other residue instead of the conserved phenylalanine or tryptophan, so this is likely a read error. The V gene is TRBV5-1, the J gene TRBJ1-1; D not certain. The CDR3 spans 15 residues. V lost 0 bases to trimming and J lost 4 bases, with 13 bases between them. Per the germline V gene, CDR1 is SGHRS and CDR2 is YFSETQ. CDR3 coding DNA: TGCGCCAGCAGCTTGGAAGGGTCAGCGTCCACTGAAGCTTTCTCT. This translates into CASSLEGSASTEAFS.

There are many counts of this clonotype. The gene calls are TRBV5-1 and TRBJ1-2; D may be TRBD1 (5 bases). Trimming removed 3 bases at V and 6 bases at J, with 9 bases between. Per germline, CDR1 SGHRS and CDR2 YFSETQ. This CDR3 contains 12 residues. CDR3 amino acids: CASSSTGDGYTF. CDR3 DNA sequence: TGCGCCAGCAGCTCGACGGGGGATGGCTACACCTTC.

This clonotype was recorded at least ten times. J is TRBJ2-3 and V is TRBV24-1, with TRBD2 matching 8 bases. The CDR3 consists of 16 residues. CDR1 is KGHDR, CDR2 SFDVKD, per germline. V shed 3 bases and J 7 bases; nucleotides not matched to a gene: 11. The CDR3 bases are TGTGCCACCAGTGATGCTTCAGCGGGAGACTTGAATACGCAGTATTTT. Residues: CATSDASAGDLNTQYF.

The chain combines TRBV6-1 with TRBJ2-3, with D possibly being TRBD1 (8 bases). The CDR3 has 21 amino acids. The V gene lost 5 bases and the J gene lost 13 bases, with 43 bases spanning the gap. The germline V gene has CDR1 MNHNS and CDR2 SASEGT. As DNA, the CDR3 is TGTGCCAGCAGTTTTTACACCGGGACAGGCAAAGTGCCGGGGGGCACAGATTCGGAGTATTTT. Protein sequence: CASSFYTGTGKVPGGTDSEYF.

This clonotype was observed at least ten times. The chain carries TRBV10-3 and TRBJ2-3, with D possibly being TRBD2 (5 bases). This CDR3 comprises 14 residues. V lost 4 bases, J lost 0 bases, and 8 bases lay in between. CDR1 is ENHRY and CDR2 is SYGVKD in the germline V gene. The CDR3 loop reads CAISGWTSTDTQYF. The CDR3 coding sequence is TGTGCCATCAGTGGTTGGACTAGCACAGATACGCAGTATTTT.

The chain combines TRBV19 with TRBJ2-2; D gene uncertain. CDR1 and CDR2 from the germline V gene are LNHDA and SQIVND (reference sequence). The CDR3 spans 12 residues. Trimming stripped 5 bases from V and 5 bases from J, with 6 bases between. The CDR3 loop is CASSPQTGELFF. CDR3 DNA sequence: TGTGCCAGTAGTCCCCAAACCGGGGAGCTGTTTTTT.

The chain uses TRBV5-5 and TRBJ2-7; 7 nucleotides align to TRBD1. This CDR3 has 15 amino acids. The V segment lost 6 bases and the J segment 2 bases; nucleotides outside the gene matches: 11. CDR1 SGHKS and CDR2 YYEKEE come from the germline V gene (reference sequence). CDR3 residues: CASIWTGQSTYEQYF. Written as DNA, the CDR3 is TGTGCCAGCATCTGGACAGGACAGTCAACCTACGAGCAGTACTTC.

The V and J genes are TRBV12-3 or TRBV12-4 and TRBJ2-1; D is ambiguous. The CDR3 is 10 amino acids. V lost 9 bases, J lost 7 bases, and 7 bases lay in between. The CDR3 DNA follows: TGTGCCAGTCTCCGTAATGAGCAGTTCTTC. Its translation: CASLRNEQFF.

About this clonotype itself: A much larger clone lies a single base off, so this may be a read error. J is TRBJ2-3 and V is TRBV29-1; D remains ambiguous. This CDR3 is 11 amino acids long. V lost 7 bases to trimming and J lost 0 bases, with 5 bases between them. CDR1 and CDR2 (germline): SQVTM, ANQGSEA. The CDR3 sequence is CSEASTDTQYF. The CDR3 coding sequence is TGCAGCGAGGCTAGCACAGATACGCAGTATTTT.

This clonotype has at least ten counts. CDR3 loop: CASTSRVRTEAFF. CDR3 coding DNA: TGTGCCAGCACGAGTCGGGTGAGGACTGAAGCTTTCTTT. This chain links TRBV12-3 or TRBV12-4 with TRBJ1-1, with unresolved D. This CDR3 spans 13 amino acids. Trimming cost V 7 bases and J 5 bases, with 14 bases left between them.